This T cell receptor beta chain was sequenced during a study of T cells after yellow fever vaccination. Regarding the study as a whole: Most clones from primary vaccination were detected again post-booster (about 95% CD4, 88% CD8). Faster peaking, at day 5 versus 15, marked a secondary response that was weaker. Clonotypes shared by both compartments, CD4 and CD8, made up a small share.

TCRdb processed the 5' RACE reads anew with MiXCR; each CDR3 protein has one entry. Of about 350,000 distinct CDR3 sequences in the sample, 7% to 9% were seen once. There are a few counts of this clonotype. What it recognizes is unknown. Trimming cost V 3 bases and J 7 bases, with 13 bases left between them. The germline gives CDR1 LNHDA, CDR2 SQIVND (reference sequence). This CDR3 region has 14 residues. The sample here was PBMCs, taken roughly seven weeks after the first yellow fever vaccination. The chain links TRBV19 to TRBJ1-5, with a weak D call TRBD1 (5 bases). The sequence derives from a man between 18 and 35 years old who received the YFV17D yellow fever vaccine. The CDR3 is CASSIGGGGQPQHF. CDR3 in DNA: TGTGCCAGTAGTATTGGGGGGGGAGGACAGCCCCAGCATTTT. The entire variable domain, with the rest obtained from reference TRBV19 and TRBJ1-5, is as follows: DGGITQSPKYLFRKEGQNVTLSCEQNLNHDAMYWYRQDPGQGLRLIYYSQIVNDFQKGDIAEGYSVSREKKESFPLTVTSAQKNPTAFYLCASSIGGGGQPQHFGDGTRLSIL.